The clone carrying this TCR beta chain was counted between two and nine times. What it binds is unknown. Looked up from germline, CDR1 is GTSNPN and CDR2 is SVGIG (reference sequence). The V and J ends lost 2 bases and 4 bases respectively, with 5 bases between them. The CDR3 runs 11 residues. The entry originates in a study of cytomegalovirus exposure and HLA in healthy donors. Regarding the study as a whole: Roughly uniform sequencing depth across donors was assumed, possibly incorrectly.

Vbeta (60) and Jbeta (13) primers were used in the PCR. Clones were read by immunoSEQ multiplex PCR, and TCRdb kept only the in-frame ones, dropping some. Of around 250,000 clones in the sample, 81% are singletons; the top ten hold around 8.3%. The specimen sequenced was PBMCs. This TCR was sampled from a woman in her fifties or sixties in good health and CMV-seropositive. This chain links TRBV30 with TRBJ1-2; D remains unclear. The CDR3 DNA sequence: TGTGCCTGGAGTACGGGCTATGGCTACACCTTC. As protein: CAWSTGYGYTF.